The sequence of this T cell receptor (beta chain) was determined in a study of blood T cell repertoires in COVID-19. On the study more broadly: Italy, Spain and the United States were the sources of the convalescent and acute COVID-19 samples. PBMCs, B-cell-depleted T cells, or T cells were the source of the cDNA or gDNA that made up the material.

Germline values: CDR1 MNHEY, CDR2 SVGAGI. The V and J ends lost 4 bases and 7 bases, in that order; junction bases with no gene match: 12. The CDR3 totals 15 residues. As handled by the study authors: Estimated nucleated cell counts came from reference gene primer amplification. TCRdb's table, derived via immunoSEQ multiplex PCR, lists solely in-frame clones and lacks some. D and trimming were read from the DNA, whereas the V and J calls and clone size are those reported in that table. The profile shows 150,000 or so clones, roughly four fifths of them singletons. This chain uses TRBV6-5 with TRBJ1-1; 7 bases match TRBD1. The sequence was obtained from a human donor in a cohort sampled during active COVID-19. Source material: peripheral blood. The CDR3 loop is CASSFGIQGRIEAFF. CDR3 nucleotide sequence: TGTGCCAGCAGTTTTGGTATACAGGGGCGGATTGAAGCTTTCTTT.